This record concerns one T cell receptor beta chain sequence. This sample stems from a study of blood T cell repertoires in COVID-19. About the research overall: COVID-19 samples, acute and convalescent, were from the United States, Italy and Spain. T cells, B-cell-depleted T cells, or PBMCs supplied cDNA or gDNA.

The V segment lost 4 bases and the J segment 4 bases; nucleotides outside the gene matches: 10. CDR1 SGDLS and CDR2 YYNGEE come from the germline V gene. The CDR3 contains 17 residues. In the study's own analysis: Nucleated cell counts were estimated from reference gene primer amplification. Repertoires were generated with immunoSEQ multiplex PCR, while TCRdb's copy carries only in-frame clones and drops some. For V, J and clone size, that table is used; D and trimming come from the DNA. This table has about 200,000 clones, 90% appearing once. The sample taken for sequencing was peripheral blood. This chain uses TRBV9 with TRBJ2-2, with 10 bases fitting TRBD2. This TCR was sampled from a man in his fifties or sixties with acute or convalescent COVID-19. CDR3 amino acids: CASSPRIAGGITGELFF. CDR3 nucleotides: TGTGCCAGCAGCCCCCGAATAGCGGGGGGTATCACCGGGGAGCTGTTTTTT.